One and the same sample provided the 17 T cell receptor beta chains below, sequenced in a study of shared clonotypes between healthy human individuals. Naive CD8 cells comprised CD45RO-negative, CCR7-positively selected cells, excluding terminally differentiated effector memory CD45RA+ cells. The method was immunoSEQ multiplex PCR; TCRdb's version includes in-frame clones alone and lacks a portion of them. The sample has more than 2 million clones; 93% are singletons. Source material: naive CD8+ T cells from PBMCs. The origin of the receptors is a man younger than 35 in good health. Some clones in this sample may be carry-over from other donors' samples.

In DNA form, the CDR3 reads TGTGCCAGCAGTTTATATGACAGGGGAGCTGGCTACACCTTC. Residues: CASSLYDRGAGYTF. This sequence joins TRBV28 and TRBJ1-2; 8 bases agree with TRBD1. From germline, CDR1 is MDHEN and CDR2 SYDVKM. Trimming cost V 1 base and J 7 bases; bases outside gene matches: 5. The length of the CDR3 is 14 residues.

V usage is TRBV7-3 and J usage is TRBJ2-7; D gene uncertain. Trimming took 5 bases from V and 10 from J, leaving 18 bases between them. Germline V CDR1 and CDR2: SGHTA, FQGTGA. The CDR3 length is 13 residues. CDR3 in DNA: TGTGCCAGCAGCGACGTAATAGGGATGCAACAGTACTTC. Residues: CASSDVIGMQQYF.

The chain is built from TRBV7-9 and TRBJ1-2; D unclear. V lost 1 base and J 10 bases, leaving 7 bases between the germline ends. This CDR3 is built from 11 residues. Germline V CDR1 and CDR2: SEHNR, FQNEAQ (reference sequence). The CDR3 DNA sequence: TGTGCCAGCAGCTTAGGACTGGACTACACCTTC. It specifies CASSLGLDYTF.

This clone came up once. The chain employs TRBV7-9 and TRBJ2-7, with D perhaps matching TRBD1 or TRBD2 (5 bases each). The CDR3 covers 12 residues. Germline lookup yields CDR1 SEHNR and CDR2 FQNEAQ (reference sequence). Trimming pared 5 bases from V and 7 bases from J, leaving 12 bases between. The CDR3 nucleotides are TGTGCCAGCAGCCATGGGACGGATGAGCAGTACTTC. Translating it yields CASSHGTDEQYF.

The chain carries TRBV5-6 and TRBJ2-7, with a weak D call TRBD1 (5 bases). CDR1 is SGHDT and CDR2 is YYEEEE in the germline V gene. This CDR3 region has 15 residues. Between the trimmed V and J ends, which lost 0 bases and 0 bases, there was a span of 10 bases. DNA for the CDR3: TGTGCCAGCAGCTTGGCACCTAGGGGCTCCTACGAGCAGTACTTC. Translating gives CASSLAPRGSYEQYF.

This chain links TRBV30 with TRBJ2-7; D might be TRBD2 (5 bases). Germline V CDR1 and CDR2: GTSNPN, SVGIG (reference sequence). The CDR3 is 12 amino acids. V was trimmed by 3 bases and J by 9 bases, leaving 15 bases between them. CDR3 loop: CAWSEGPAGQYF. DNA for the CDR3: TGTGCCTGGAGCGAAGGGCCCGCGGGGCAGTACTTC.

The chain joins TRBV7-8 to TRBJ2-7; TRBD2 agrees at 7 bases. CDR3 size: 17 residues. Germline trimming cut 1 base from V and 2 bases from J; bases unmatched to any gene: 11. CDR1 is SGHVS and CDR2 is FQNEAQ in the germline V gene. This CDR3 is CASSLGPLSGVTYEQYF. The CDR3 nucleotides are TGTGCCAGCAGCTTAGGGCCCTTGAGCGGGGTCACCTACGAGCAGTACTTC.

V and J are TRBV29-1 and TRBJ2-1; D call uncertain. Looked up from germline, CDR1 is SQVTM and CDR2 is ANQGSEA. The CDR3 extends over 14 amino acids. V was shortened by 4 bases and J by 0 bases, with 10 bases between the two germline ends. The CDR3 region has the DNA TGCAGCGTTGGACTGACGAGCTCCTACAATGAGCAGTTCTTC. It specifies CSVGLTSSYNEQFF.

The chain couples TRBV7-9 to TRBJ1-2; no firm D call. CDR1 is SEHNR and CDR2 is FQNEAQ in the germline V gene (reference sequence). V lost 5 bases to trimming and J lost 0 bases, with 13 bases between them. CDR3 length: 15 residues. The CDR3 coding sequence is TGTGCCAGCAGCCCGGCTAGGGCTCCTAACTATGGCTACACCTTC. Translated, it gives CASSPARAPNYGYTF.

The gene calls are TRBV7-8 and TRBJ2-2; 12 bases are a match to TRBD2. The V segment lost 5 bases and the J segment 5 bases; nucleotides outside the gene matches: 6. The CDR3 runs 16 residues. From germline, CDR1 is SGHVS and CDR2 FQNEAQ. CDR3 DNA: TGTGCCAGCAGCCTCGGACTAGCGGGACTAACCGGGGAGCTGTTTTTT. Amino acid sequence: CASSLGLAGLTGELFF. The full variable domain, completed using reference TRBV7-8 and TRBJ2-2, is GAGVSQSPRYKVAKRGQDVALRCDPISGHVSLFWYQQALGQGPEFLTYFQNEAQLDKSGLPSDRFFAERPEGSVSTLKIQRTQQEDSAVYLCASSLGLAGLTGELFFGEGSRLTVL.

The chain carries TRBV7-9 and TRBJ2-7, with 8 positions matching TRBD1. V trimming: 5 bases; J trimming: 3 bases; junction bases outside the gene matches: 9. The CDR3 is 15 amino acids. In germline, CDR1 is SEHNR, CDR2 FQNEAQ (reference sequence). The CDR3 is CASSPGDRGVYEQYF. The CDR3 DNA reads TGTGCCAGCAGCCCTGGCGACAGGGGAGTCTACGAGCAGTACTTC.

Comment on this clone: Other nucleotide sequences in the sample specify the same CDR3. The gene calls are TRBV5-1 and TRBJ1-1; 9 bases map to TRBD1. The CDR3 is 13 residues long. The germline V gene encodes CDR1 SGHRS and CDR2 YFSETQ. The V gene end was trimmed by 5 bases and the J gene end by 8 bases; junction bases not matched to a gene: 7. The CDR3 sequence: CASSTTGGTEAFF. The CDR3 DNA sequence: TGCGCCAGCAGTACTACAGGGGGCACCGAAGCTTTCTTT. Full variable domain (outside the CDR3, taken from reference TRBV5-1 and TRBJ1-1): KAGVTQTPRYLIKTRGQQVTLSCSPISGHRSVSWYQQTPGQGLQFLFEYFSETQRNKGNFPGRFSGRQFSNSRSEMNVSTLELGDSALYLCASSTTGGTEAFFGQGTRLTVV.

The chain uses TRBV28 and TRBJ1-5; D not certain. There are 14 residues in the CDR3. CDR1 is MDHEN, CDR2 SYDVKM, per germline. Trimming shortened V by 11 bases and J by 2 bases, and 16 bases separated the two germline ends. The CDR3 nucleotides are TGTGCCGGCTCTCTATCAGGTCGCAATCAGCCCCAGCATTTT. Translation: CAGSLSGRNQPQHF.

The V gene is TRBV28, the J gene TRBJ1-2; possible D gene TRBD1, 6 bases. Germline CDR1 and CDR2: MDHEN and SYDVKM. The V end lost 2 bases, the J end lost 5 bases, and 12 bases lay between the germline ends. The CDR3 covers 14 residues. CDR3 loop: CASSLRGGDYGYTF. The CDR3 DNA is TGTGCCAGCAGTTTAAGAGGGGGGGATTATGGCTACACCTTC.

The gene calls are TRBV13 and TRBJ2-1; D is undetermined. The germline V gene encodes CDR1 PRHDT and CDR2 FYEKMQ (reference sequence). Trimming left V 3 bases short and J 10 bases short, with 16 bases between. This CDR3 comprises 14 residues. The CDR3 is CASSFRGSAWEQFF. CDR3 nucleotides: TGTGCCAGCAGCTTCCGAGGCTCGGCTTGGGAGCAGTTCTTC.

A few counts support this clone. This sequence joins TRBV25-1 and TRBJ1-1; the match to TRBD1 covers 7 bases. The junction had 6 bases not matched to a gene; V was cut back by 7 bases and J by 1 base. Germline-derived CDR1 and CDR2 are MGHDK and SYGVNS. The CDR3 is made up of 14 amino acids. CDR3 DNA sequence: TGTGCCAGCATTCCCAGACAGGGGAACACTGAAGCTTTCTTT. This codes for CASIPRQGNTEAFF. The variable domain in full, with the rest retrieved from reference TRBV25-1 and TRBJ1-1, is EADIYQTPRYLVIGTGKKITLECSQTMGHDKMYWYQQDPGMELHLIHYSYGVNSTEKGDLSSESTVSRIRTEHFPLTLESARPSHTSQYLCASIPRQGNTEAFFGQGTRLTVV.

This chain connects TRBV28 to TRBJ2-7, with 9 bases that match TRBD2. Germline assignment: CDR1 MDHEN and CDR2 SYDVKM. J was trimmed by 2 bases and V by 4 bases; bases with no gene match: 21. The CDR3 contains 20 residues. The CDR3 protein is CASSSRVGGLAGIPAYEQYF. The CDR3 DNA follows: TGTGCCAGCAGTTCAAGAGTGGGAGGGCTAGCGGGAATTCCCGCCTACGAGCAGTACTTC.